Below, 8 T cell receptor beta chains from the same sample are listed, as sequenced in a study of tissue T cells after allogeneic stem cell transplantation. The table came from immunoSEQ multiplex PCR; TCRdb's copy has only in-frame clones and leaves some out. Of about 5,800 clones listed, roughly three fifths are singletons. The sample consisted of tissue from the jejunum, taken at autopsy. These receptors were obtained from a male donor older than 55 with lung cancer.

This chain joins TRBV6-5 and TRBJ2-7; 9 bases line up with TRBD1. From germline, CDR1 is MNHEY and CDR2 SVGAGI. V was pared by 8 bases and J by 1 base, with 9 bases of the junction left unmatched. The CDR3 spans 15 residues. CDR3 sequence reads: CASYTGGGKSYEQYF. CDR3 DNA: TGTGCCAGCTACACAGGGGGCGGAAAGTCCTACGAGCAGTACTTC.

This clone was counted a few times. This rearrangement joins TRBV6-1 to TRBJ2-5; D is ambiguous. V was clipped by 2 bases and J by 5 bases, with 6 bases between them. Germline V CDR1 and CDR2: MNHNS, SASEGT. This CDR3 is 12 amino acids long. Here the CDR3 DNA reads TGTGCCAGCAGTGAAAGGGCGGAGACCCAGTACTTC. Amino acids: CASSERAETQYF.

This clone was seen only a few times. The chain recombines TRBV30 with TRBJ1-2, with 7 nucleotides matching TRBD1. The V gene end was trimmed by 3 bases and the J gene end by 4 bases; junction bases not matched to a gene: 11. Per germline, CDR1 GTSNPN and CDR2 SVGIG (reference sequence). This CDR3 region has 15 residues. CDR3 sequence: CAWSLRTGQSYGYTF. CDR3 in DNA: TGTGCCTGGAGCCTACGGACAGGACAGAGCTATGGCTACACCTTC.

The rearrangement links TRBV27 to TRBJ2-7, with 7 bases that match TRBD2. The trim removed 2 bases at V and 6 bases at J, leaving 4 bases unmatched. Germline loops: CDR1 MNHEY, CDR2 SMNVEV (reference sequence). The CDR3 is made up of 13 amino acids. CDR3 residues: CASSLGRELEQYF. The DNA of the CDR3 is TGTGCCAGCAGTTTAGGGCGGGAGCTCGAGCAGTACTTC.

The chain combines TRBV5-1 with TRBJ2-7; D is undetermined. Trimming pared 0 bases from V and 4 bases from J, leaving 8 bases between. Germline lookup yields CDR1 SGHRS and CDR2 YFSETQ. The length of the CDR3 is 13 residues. The CDR3 nucleotides read TGCGCCAGCAGCTTGGTCGACGGTTACGAGCAGTACTTC. It specifies CASSLVDGYEQYF.

This clone has just a few counts. The V and J genes are TRBV7-9 and TRBJ2-7; no definite D call. The CDR3 has 11 amino acids. The ends were cut back, 5 bases at V and 4 bases at J, with 6 bases in the middle. Germline CDR1 and CDR2: SEHNR and FQNEAQ (reference sequence). In DNA, the CDR3 is TGTGCCAGCAGCCCCTTGTACGAGCAGTACTTC. It is translated as CASSPLYEQYF.

The chain is built from TRBV5-5 and TRBJ1-1; D not certain. Trimming removed 4 bases at V and 5 bases at J, with 21 bases between. The CDR3 is 16 residues long. Germline lookup yields CDR1 SGHKS and CDR2 YYEKEE (reference sequence). The CDR3 here is CASSLGSGPVGTEAFF. The CDR3 DNA reads TGTGCCAGCAGCCTGGGGTCAGGCCCAGTGGGAACTGAAGCTTTCTTT.

The V call is TRBV5-1, the J call TRBJ2-5; the D gene is possibly TRBD1 (6 bases). V lost 4 bases and J 2 bases, leaving 9 bases between the germline ends. The CDR3 contains 13 residues. Germline V gene data show CDR1 as SGHRS and CDR2 as YFSETQ. CDR3 region: CASSGGQQETQYF. In DNA form, the CDR3 reads TGCGCCAGCAGCGGGGGACAACAAGAGACCCAGTACTTC.